A single sample gave rise to the 24 T cell receptor beta chains below, sequenced in a study of PD-1 blockade in classical Hodgkin lymphoma (TCRdb year 2020). According to the study, the label for this sample's time point signals: cycle 2 day 1 (C2D1) of nivolumab. Relapse after autologous stem cell transplantation had occurred in all trial patients, and cohorts A, B and C were distinguished by prior brentuximab vedotin exposure. Library method: the immunoSEQ multiplex PCR assay. Imported from immuneACCESS, the table was reduced by TCRdb to in-frame sequences with V and J called. These copies leave out some clones; in studies compared against another copy, an unresolved V gene accounts for under half, and the cause of the remainder is not known. The table for this sample lists approximately 34,000 clones; 76% of them were counted only once. Together, the top ten hold roughly 15% of the sample. The sequenced sample was peripheral blood mononuclear cells (PBMCs), obtained before the second cycle of nivolumab. These receptors all stem from a human donor with classical Hodgkin lymphoma.

This rearrangement joins TRBV7-8 to TRBJ1-2, with 9 bases aligning to TRBD1. The CDR3 contains 17 residues. After removal of 1 base from V and 7 bases from J, the junction contained 13 bases not matched to a gene. CDR1 and CDR2 (germline): SGHVS, FQNEAQ. CDR3 region: CASSLDPAGGTGSGYTF. DNA of the CDR3: TGTGCCAGCAGCTTAGATCCCGCAGGTGGGACAGGGTCTGGCTACACCTTC.

As regards this clone: One junction end does not reproduce the germline sequence, and a read error may be involved. The chain recombines TRBV6-1 with TRBJ2-5; TRBD2 aligns across 9 bases. This CDR3 has 15 amino acids. CDR1 is MNHNS and CDR2 is SASEGT in the germline V gene. CDR3 loop: CASSLAGVLGETQYF. The DNA for the CDR3 is TGTGCCAGCAGTTTAGCGGGGGTTTTAGGAGAGACTCAGTACTTC.

Note on this clone: This is likely a read error, given that the CDR3 carries no conserved phenylalanine or tryptophan at its end. The gene calls are TRBV25-1 and TRBJ1-2; D ambiguous. CDR3 length: 13 amino acids. The germline gives CDR1 MGHDK, CDR2 SYGVNS. The V gene lost 6 bases and the J gene lost 2 bases, with 10 bases spanning the gap. CDR3 in amino acids: CASREETNYGYTL. CDR3 in DNA: TGTGCCAGCAGGGAGGAGACGAACTATGGCTACACCCTC.

The chain uses TRBV21-1 and TRBJ2-1; the D segment call TRBD2 is taken from the table without a DNA check. TRBV21-1 is a known pseudogene. This CDR3 region has 12 residues. As DNA, the CDR3 is TGTGCCAGCCTCAGCGGTGGGAATGAGCAGTTCTTC. This encodes CASLSGGNEQFF.

The gene calls are TRBV21-1 and TRBJ2-7; the tabulated D call, TRBD2, remains unverified against the DNA. TRBV21-1 is reported as a pseudogene. The length of the CDR3 is 15 residues. The CDR3 DNA is TGTGCCAGCAGCAAACTAGGCGGGGAGTCCTACGAGCAGTACTTC. Protein sequence: CASSKLGGESYEQYF.

This clone appeared many times. The rearrangement joins TRBV18 to TRBJ1-4; D call uncertain. The germline gives CDR1 KGHSH, CDR2 LQKENI. Deletions cut 8 bases from V and 0 bases from J, with 13 bases between. This CDR3 comprises 15 residues. CDR3 DNA: TGTGCCAGCACAGCAGGAATTGCAACTAATGAAAAACTGTTTTTT. Amino acids: CASTAGIATNEKLFF.

The chain uses TRBV30 and TRBJ1-6, with 7 positions matching TRBD1. V trimming: 0 bases; J trimming: 9 bases; junction bases outside the gene matches: 8. The germline V gene encodes CDR1 GTSNPN and CDR2 SVGIG (reference sequence). This CDR3 region has 15 residues. The CDR3 bases are TGTGCCTGGAGTGTACGGAGGGGGCGAGGTTCACCCCTCCACTTT. Its protein product is CAWSVRRGRGSPLHF. Based on the CDR3 plus reference TRBV30 and TRBJ1-6, the full variable domain is SQTIHQWPATLVQPVGSPLSLECTVEGTSNPNLYWYRQAAGRGLQLLFYSVGIGQISSEVPQNLSASRPQDRQFILSSKKLLLSDSGFYLCAWSVRRGRGSPLHFGNGTRLTVT.

The rearrangement links TRBV5-6 to TRBJ1-5; D call uncertain. CDR3 length equals 14 residues. Trimming stripped 0 bases from V and 1 base from J, with 5 bases between. Germline CDR1 reads SGHDT; CDR2 reads YYEEEE. The CDR3 bases are TGTGCCAGCAGCTTGGCGCTCAGCAATCAGCCCCAGCATTTT. It is translated as CASSLALSNQPQHF.

Ten or more counts support this clone. The chain uses TRBV19 and TRBJ2-1; D gene uncertain. Trimming stripped 5 bases from V and 1 base from J, with 9 bases between. Germline CDR1 reads LNHDA; CDR2 reads SQIVND (reference sequence). The CDR3 extends over 14 amino acids. The CDR3 DNA sequence: TGTGCCAGTAGTCCGGACGCGTCCTACAATGAGCAGTTCTTC. Its protein is CASSPDASYNEQFF. The variable domain in full, with the rest retrieved from reference TRBV19 and TRBJ2-1, is DGGITQSPKYLFRKEGQNVTLSCEQNLNHDAMYWYRQDPGQGLRLIYYSQIVNDFQKGDIAEGYSVSREKKESFPLTVTSAQKNPTAFYLCASSPDASYNEQFFGPGTRLTVL.

There are a few counts of this clone. This chain links TRBV27 with TRBJ2-7, with D unresolved. The CDR3 is 13 amino acids. Germline V gene data show CDR1 as MNHEY and CDR2 as SMNVEV (reference sequence). V lost 2 bases, J lost 3 bases, and 8 bases lay in between. Here the CDR3 reads CASSLNGGYEQYF. CDR3 nucleotides: TGTGCCAGCAGTTTAAATGGCGGCTACGAGCAGTACTTC.

The chain carries TRBV2 and TRBJ2-5; 14 bases are shared with TRBD2. CDR3 length equals 15 residues. After removal of 7 bases from V and 4 bases from J, the junction contained 5 bases not matched to a gene. Germline loops: CDR1 SNHLY, CDR2 FYNNEI. The CDR3: CASTWTSGGRETQYF. For the CDR3, the DNA is TGTGCCAGCACCTGGACTAGCGGGGGGAGAGAGACCCAGTACTTC.

The chain couples TRBV7-7 to TRBJ2-3; the D is unclear. V was shortened by 3 bases and J by 5 bases, with 15 bases between the two germline ends. The CDR3 totals 15 residues. CDR1 and CDR2 from the germline V gene are SSHAT and FNYEAQ (reference sequence). The CDR3 spells CASSFSPDRGDTQYF. CDR3 DNA: TGTGCCAGCAGCTTTTCGCCAGACCGCGGAGATACGCAGTATTTT.

The V gene is TRBV6-5, the J gene TRBJ1-6; D unresolved. Germline CDR1 reads MNHEY; CDR2 reads SVGAGI. The CDR3 spans 13 residues. Trimming stripped 4 bases from V and 8 bases from J, with 9 bases between. This CDR3 is CASSSGLYSPLHF. For the CDR3, the DNA is TGTGCCAGCAGTTCTGGGCTATATTCACCCCTCCACTTT.

The genes are TRBV5-8 and TRBJ1-6, with D possibly matching TRBD1 (6 bases). Trimming cost V 4 bases and J 8 bases, with 13 bases left between them. Germline assignment: CDR1 SGHTS and CDR2 YDEGEE. This CDR3 spans 14 amino acids. CDR3 amino acids: CASSRRGADSPLHF. The CDR3 coding sequence is TGTGCCAGCAGCCGCCGGGGGGCAGATTCACCCCTCCACTTT.

As regards this clone: Other nucleotide sequences from this sample produce the same CDR3. This chain joins TRBV25-1 and TRBJ2-5; perhaps TRBD2 as D (6 bases). CDR1 is MGHDK and CDR2 is SYGVNS in the germline V gene. The CDR3 is 14 amino acids. V was cut by 3 bases and J by 3 bases, with 11 bases left in between. CDR3 loop: CASSEGGVEETQYF. CDR3 coding DNA: TGTGCCAGCAGTGAGGGGGGAGTAGAAGAGACCCAGTACTTC.

This clone has a single count. This rearrangement joins TRBV29-1 to TRBJ2-3; TRBD1 might be the D (6 bases). The CDR3 covers 13 residues. Germline V gene lookup returns CDR1 SQVTM and CDR2 ANQGSEA. The V end lost 7 bases, the J end lost 0 bases, and 11 bases lay between the germline ends. The CDR3 here is CSAEDRSTDTQYF. The CDR3 nucleotides read TGCAGCGCCGAGGACAGAAGCACAGATACGCAGTATTTT.

In its sample, this clone was seen once. CDR3 loop: CASSLTGEGTEAFF. The CDR3 DNA reads as TGTGCCAGCAGCTTAACAGGGGAGGGCACTGAAGCTTTCTTT. The J gene is TRBJ1-1, the V gene TRBV7-2, with 7 positions matching TRBD1. V shed 2 bases, J shed 4 bases, and the junction held 4 bases outside the gene matches. The germline V gene encodes CDR1 SGHTA and CDR2 FQGNSA. The CDR3 totals 14 residues.

The chain recombines TRBV7-2 with TRBJ2-5; TRBD2 is a possible D gene (6 bases). Trimming took off 5 bases at V and 6 bases at J, with 22 bases between the two ends. Germline-derived CDR1 and CDR2 are SGHTA and FQGNSA. The CDR3 totals 16 residues. CDR3 in DNA: TGTGCCAGCAGCCAATCCGGAGCGGACTACGGACAGACCCAGTACTTC. This encodes CASSQSGADYGQTQYF. The whole variable domain, filled in from reference TRBV7-2 and TRBJ2-5, reads GAGVSQSPSNKVTEKGKDVELRCDPISGHTALYWYRQSLGQGLEFLIYFQGNSAPDKSGLPSDRFSAERTGGSVSTLTIQRTQQEDSAVYLCASSQSGADYGQTQYFGPGTRLLVL.

This rearrangement joins TRBV5-6 to TRBJ2-1; the match to TRBD2 covers 9 bases. The CDR3 spans 16 residues. V was pared by 1 base and J by 7 bases, with 9 bases of the junction left unmatched. The V gene's germline CDR1 is SGHDT and CDR2 YYEEEE. CDR3 protein: CASSLIGASGANEQFF. CDR3 in DNA: TGTGCCAGCAGCTTGATAGGGGCTAGCGGGGCGAATGAGCAGTTCTTC.

The chain carries TRBV7-8 and TRBJ2-5, with 8 positions matching TRBD2. This CDR3 is built from 15 residues. V shed 5 bases and J 4 bases; nucleotides not matched to a gene: 9. CDR1 SGHVS and CDR2 FQNEAQ come from the germline V gene. The CDR3 is CASSPPRGGTETQYF. CDR3 DNA: TGTGCCAGCAGCCCCCCCCGGGGGGGAACAGAGACCCAGTACTTC.

This clone has just a few counts. CDR3: CASSSRGTVSYNEQFF. DNA of the CDR3: TGCGCCAGCAGCTCAAGAGGGACAGTCTCCTACAATGAGCAGTTCTTC. The chain employs TRBV5-1 and TRBJ2-1; 7 bases line up with TRBD1. Germline V gene sequence: CDR1 SGHRS, CDR2 YFSETQ. The V segment lost 3 bases and the J segment 0 bases; nucleotides outside the gene matches: 6. The CDR3 contains 16 residues.

DNA of the CDR3: TGTGCCAGCAGTCGGACAACTAATGAAAAACTGTTTTTT. Translating it yields CASSRTTNEKLFF. The J gene is TRBJ1-4, the V gene TRBV7-2; no firm D call. V lost 6 bases, J lost 0 bases, and 5 bases lay in between. CDR1 and CDR2 from the germline V gene are SGHTA and FQGNSA. The CDR3 is 13 amino acids.

The chain joins TRBV7-3 to TRBJ2-1, with D possibly being TRBD2 (6 bases). This CDR3 comprises 13 residues. Germline V CDR1 and CDR2: SGHTA, FQGTGA. V lost 5 bases, J lost 7 bases, and 12 bases lay in between. The CDR3 DNA reads TGTGCCAGCAGCCTTGGGACTTTAAATGAGCAGTTCTTC. Amino acid sequence: CASSLGTLNEQFF.

This chain connects TRBV15 to TRBJ1-4; 9 positions match TRBD1. The V gene end was trimmed by 1 base and the J gene end by 8 bases; junction bases not matched to a gene: 5. The germline V gene encodes CDR1 LNHNV and CDR2 YYDKDF (reference sequence). CDR3 length: 15 amino acids. Here the CDR3 reads CATSRAQGAWEKLFF. The CDR3 DNA reads TGTGCCACCAGCAGAGCACAGGGGGCCTGGGAAAAACTGTTTTTT.